This passage covers 30 T cell receptor beta chains from one sample sequenced in a study of post-analysis software for immune sequencing data. Study findings and constraints: Comparison of patients with controls showed five TRBV segments more frequent in patients, TRBV5-6, TRBV5-1 and TRBV20-1 among them.

Each TCR beta cDNA library carried unique molecular identifiers. Each CDR3 protein is one row after TCRdb ran MiXCR on the PCR reads. The table lists some 890,000 distinct CDR3 sequences, about 53% of them singletons. The antigens of these receptors remain unknown. The specimen sequenced was blood. All receptors derive from a girl aged 5 to 17 with multiple sclerosis.

A few counts support this clonotype. The chain employs TRBV10-3 and TRBJ1-1; D is undetermined. There are 13 residues in the CDR3. V dropped 0 bases and J dropped 5 bases, with 7 bases sitting between them. Germline CDR1 is ENHRY and CDR2 is SYGVKD. The CDR3 loop is CAISESPGTEAFF. The CDR3, as DNA: TGTGCCATCAGTGAGTCGCCGGGGACTGAAGCTTTCTTT.

The chain is built from TRBV29-1 and TRBJ2-1; D call uncertain. The J call is in doubt because the DNA end fits TRBJ2-7 better. Germline V lookup: CDR1 SQVTM, CDR2 ANQGSEA. This CDR3 is 13 amino acids long. The CDR3 here is CSVVPLTHNEQYF. The CDR3 bases are TGCAGCGTTGTGCCCTTGACCCACAATGAGCAGTACTTC.

The J gene is TRBJ2-1, the V gene TRBV12-3 or TRBV12-4; TRBD2 aligns across 9 bases. The CDR3 totals 16 residues. The V gene end was trimmed by 6 bases and the J gene end by 0 bases; junction bases not matched to a gene: 6. Here the CDR3 reads CASRRSGSSSYNEQFF. The CDR3 bases are TGTGCCAGCAGACGTAGCGGGAGCAGCTCCTACAATGAGCAGTTCTTC.

The chain joins TRBV3-1 to TRBJ2-7, with a weak D call TRBD2 (7 bases). The J call may be faulty, since TRBJ2-5 better matches the DNA end. The CDR3 runs 16 residues. Germline assignment: CDR1 LGHDT and CDR2 YNNKEL (reference sequence). CDR3 protein: CASSQRGGLGGRTQYF. The DNA of the CDR3 is TGTGCCAGCAGCCAAAGGGGAGGATTGGGGGGGCGGACCCAGTACTTC.

The chain links TRBV3-1 to TRBJ2-1; 7 bases align to TRBD1. Losses at the gene ends were 4 bases for V and 3 bases for J; bases not matched to a gene: 9. The CDR3 covers 16 residues. Germline CDR1 reads LGHDT; CDR2 reads YNNKEL (reference sequence). The CDR3 DNA reads as TGTGCCAGCAGCCGCAACAGGGGAGAAATCTACAATGAGCAGTTCTTC. Translation: CASSRNRGEIYNEQFF.

The gene calls are TRBV13 and TRBJ2-5; 7 nucleotides align to TRBD2. V shed 4 bases and J 1 base; nucleotides not matched to a gene: 9. Germline CDR1 is PRHDT and CDR2 is FYEKMQ (reference sequence). CDR3 length: 16 residues. This CDR3 reads CASSSGLLAIQETQYF. The CDR3 DNA follows: TGTGCCAGCAGCTCCGGACTACTAGCGATCCAAGAGACCCAGTACTTC.

A word on this clonotype: The germline gene is not matched at one end of the junction; a read error may be the cause. The chain couples TRBV20-1 to TRBJ2-7, with a weak D call TRBD2 (6 bases). This CDR3 region has 13 residues. Germline V CDR1 and CDR2: DFQATT, SNEGSKA (reference sequence). CDR3 bases: TGCAGTGCCGGAGGGACTCGCTCCTACGTGCAGTACTTC. It translates to CSAGGTRSYVQYF.

The V call is TRBV2, the J call TRBJ2-4, with 8 nucleotides matching TRBD1. CDR3 length equals 15 residues. Germline V gives CDR1 SNHLY, CDR2 FYNNEI. V was pared by 7 bases and J by 1 base, with 6 bases of the junction left unmatched. CDR3 DNA sequence: TGTGCCAGCAACGGACAGGGTAATGCCAAAAACATTCAGTACTTC. It yields the protein CASNGQGNAKNIQYF.

A few counts support this clonotype. The CDR3, as DNA: TGTGCCAGCAGCCGGCAAAAGGGAACCTACGAGCAGTACTTC. Its translation is CASSRQKGTYEQYF. This sequence joins TRBV3-1 and TRBJ2-7, with no clear D. CDR1 is LGHDT, CDR2 YNNKEL, per germline (reference sequence). V dropped 4 bases and J dropped 2 bases, with 12 bases sitting between them. The CDR3 has 14 residues.

The chain uses TRBV12-3 or TRBV12-4 and TRBJ2-3; 11 bases are a match to TRBD2. The CDR3 has 17 amino acids. With V trimmed by 4 bases and J by 7 bases, 13 bases remained unmatched. CDR3 in amino acids: CASSSEQPSGGRYTQYF. The CDR3 DNA sequence: TGTGCCAGCAGTTCCGAACAGCCTAGCGGGGGGCGGTATACGCAGTATTTT.

The chain carries TRBV7-2 and TRBJ2-7; maybe TRBD1 (5 bases). This CDR3 has 16 amino acids. Germline V gene data show CDR1 as SGHTA and CDR2 as FQGNSA. The V end was cut by 5 bases, the J end by 0 bases, with 17 bases between. CDR3 sequence: CASSPQGSLISYEQYF. CDR3 nucleotides: TGTGCCAGCAGCCCCCAGGGATCCCTGATCTCCTACGAGCAGTACTTC.

The chain employs TRBV9 and TRBJ2-1; a possible D gene is TRBD2 (5 bases). Germline V lookup: CDR1 SGDLS, CDR2 YYNGEE. The CDR3 runs 15 residues. V was pared by 3 bases and J by 5 bases, with 15 bases between. The CDR3 reads CASSESRLNNNEQFF. The DNA for the CDR3 is TGTGCCAGCAGCGAATCGAGACTAAACAACAATGAGCAGTTCTTC.

This clonotype was seen more than once but under ten times. This sequence joins TRBV10-3 and TRBJ1-2; unclear D gene. V was trimmed by 6 bases and J by 4 bases, leaving 12 bases between them. Germline V gives CDR1 ENHRY, CDR2 SYGVKD. The length of the CDR3 is 13 residues. CDR3 protein: CAISPSPLYGYTF. In nucleotides, the CDR3 is TGTGCCATCAGCCCCTCTCCCCTCTATGGCTACACCTTC.

V is TRBV20-1 and J is TRBJ2-7; 8 positions match TRBD1. With 3 bases clipped from V and 4 bases from J, the junction kept 11 bases outside the gene matches. Germline CDR1 DFQATT, CDR2 SNEGSKA (reference sequence). The CDR3 length is 15 residues. CDR3 residues: CSARAVRDRRYEQYF. The CDR3 nucleotides are TGCAGTGCTAGGGCGGTCCGGGACAGGAGATACGAGCAGTACTTC.

V usage is TRBV4-1 and J usage is TRBJ1-5; no clear D gene. V dropped 1 base and J dropped 2 bases, with 15 bases sitting between them. Germline V gene lookup returns CDR1 MGHRA and CDR2 YSYEKL. The CDR3 covers 17 residues. CDR3 nucleotide sequence: TGCGCCAGCAGCCAAGTTTCTGGAGTGTTGGGCAATCAGCCCCAGCATTTT. Its translation: CASSQVSGVLGNQPQHF.

The V and J genes are TRBV20-1 and TRBJ1-5; D might be TRBD1 (6 bases). CDR1 DFQATT and CDR2 SNEGSKA come from the germline V gene (reference sequence). Trimming stripped 2 bases from V and 3 bases from J, with 14 bases between. The CDR3 spans 15 residues. CDR3 in amino acids: CSARTETGHNQPQHF. CDR3 in DNA: TGCAGTGCTAGAACGGAGACAGGCCACAATCAGCCCCAGCATTTT.

This clonotype was seen more than once but under ten times. The J gene is TRBJ2-7, the V gene TRBV7-9, with unresolved D. V dropped 5 bases and J dropped 2 bases, with 10 bases sitting between them. Germline CDR1 and CDR2: SEHNR and FQNEAQ (reference sequence). CDR3 length: 13 amino acids. The CDR3 region has the DNA TGTGCCAGCAGCCCCCGCTTCCCCTACGAGCAGTACTTC. Its translation is CASSPRFPYEQYF.

This rearrangement joins TRBV7-2 to TRBJ2-7; TRBD2 matches at 8 bases. The CDR3 runs to 15 residues. Trimming at V came to 2 bases and at J to 0 bases, leaving 3 bases not matched to a gene. The germline V gene encodes CDR1 SGHTA and CDR2 FQGNSA. In nucleotides, the CDR3 is TGTGCCAGCAGCTTAAGGCGGGGGGACTCCTACGAGCAGTACTTC. Translated, it gives CASSLRRGDSYEQYF. The full variable domain, in which reference TRBV7-2 and TRBJ2-7 provide the parts outside the CDR3, is GAGVSQSPSNKVTEKGKDVELRCDPISGHTALYWYRQSLGQGLEFLIYFQGNSAPDKSGLPSDRFSAERTGGSVSTLTIQRTQQEDSAVYLCASSLRRGDSYEQYFGPGTRLTVT.

This sequence joins TRBV20-1 and TRBJ2-1; D might be TRBD2 (6 bases). Germline CDR1 is DFQATT and CDR2 is SNEGSKA (reference sequence). The CDR3 contains 14 residues. V lost 3 bases and J 5 bases, leaving 14 bases between the germline ends. The CDR3 DNA sequence: TGCAGTGCTAGTCTGGGCGGGATAAACAATGAGCAGTTCTTC. Its protein is CSASLGGINNEQFF.

This clonotype was counted between two and nine times. This chain uses TRBV29-1 with TRBJ2-7; 8 bases agree with TRBD1. This CDR3 is 12 amino acids long. CDR1 and CDR2 (germline): SQVTM, ANQGSEA. J was trimmed by 3 bases and V by 6 bases; bases with no gene match: 4. DNA for the CDR3: TGCAGCGTCCGGGACAGGAGCTACGAGCAGTACTTC. It yields the protein CSVRDRSYEQYF.

This clonotype was seen only once. The chain employs TRBV10-2 and TRBJ2-4; D perhaps matches TRBD1 (6 bases). Judging by the DNA end, TRBJ2-5 fits better; the J call may be wrong. Germline-derived CDR1 and CDR2 are WSHSY and SAAADI. The CDR3 consists of 15 residues. This CDR3 is CASNSQGRPQETQYF. CDR3 DNA sequence: TGCGCCAGCAATAGTCAGGGGAGACCTCAAGAGACCCAGTACTTC.

This clonotype has a handful of counts. This chain joins TRBV20-1 and TRBJ2-7; D is perhaps TRBD1 (6 bases). The CDR3 has 13 residues. The V gene's germline CDR1 is DFQATT and CDR2 SNEGSKA (reference sequence). Trimming pared 3 bases from V and 4 bases from J, leaving 13 bases between. CDR3 in amino acids: CSASGQSVYEQYF. In DNA, the CDR3 is TGCAGTGCTAGTGGACAGTCCGTTTACGAGCAGTACTTC.

This clonotype was counted a single time. J is TRBJ2-1 and V is TRBV11-2; tentative D call: TRBD1 (6 bases). In germline, CDR1 is SGHAT, CDR2 FQNNGV. The CDR3 loop spans 15 amino acids. V was shortened by 4 bases and J by 3 bases, with 13 bases between the two germline ends. The CDR3 protein is CASSSGQMVYNEQFF. For the CDR3, the DNA is TGTGCCAGCAGCTCCGGACAGATGGTCTACAATGAGCAGTTCTTC.

Details on this clonotype: At one boundary the junction diverges from the germline segment, which might be a read error. In DNA, the CDR3 is TGTACCAGCAGCTTAGTGGTTTTGGAGGGCCGAGGCTACGAGCAGTACTTC. It codes for CTSSLVVLEGRGYEQYF. The chain links TRBV7-8 to TRBJ2-7; weak D call: TRBD2 (6 bases). The CDR3 length is 17 residues. CDR1 and CDR2 from the germline V gene are SGHVS and FQNEAQ.

CDR3 in DNA: TGTGCCAGCAGCCGGATCAATGAGCAGTTCTTC. Residues: CASSRINEQFF. This chain uses TRBV3-1 with TRBJ2-1, with D hard to call. The germline gives CDR1 LGHDT, CDR2 YNNKEL (reference sequence). This CDR3 has 11 residues. Trimming left V 4 bases short and J 6 bases short, with 4 bases between.

The rearrangement uses TRBV14 and TRBJ1-2; D gene ambiguous. Germline V lookup: CDR1 SGHDN, CDR2 FVKESK. Trimming removed 1 base at V and 6 bases at J, with 12 bases between. This CDR3 region has 14 residues. The CDR3 loop reads CASSQVEQRNGYTF. The CDR3, as DNA: TGTGCCAGCAGCCAAGTGGAACAGAGGAATGGCTACACCTTC.

The chain employs TRBV29-1 and TRBJ1-2; D uncertain. Per the germline V gene, CDR1 is SQVTM and CDR2 is ANQGSEA. The CDR3 runs 13 residues. V lost 7 bases to trimming and J lost 4 bases, with 16 bases between them. The CDR3 here is CSAHKGQAYGYTF. CDR3 nucleotide sequence: TGCAGCGCACACAAGGGTCAGGCCTATGGCTACACCTTC.

This chain joins TRBV5-1 and TRBJ2-3; the D is unclear. Trimming took 0 bases from V and 6 from J, leaving 17 bases between them. The CDR3 contains 16 residues. Looked up from germline, CDR1 is SGHRS and CDR2 is YFSETQ. The CDR3 loop is CASSLAYDSDQDTQYF. The CDR3 DNA sequence: TGCGCCAGCAGCTTGGCCTACGACTCCGACCAGGATACGCAGTATTTT.

The chain has TRBV5-1 and TRBJ2-3, with a tentative D call TRBD1 (6 bases). Trimming removed 4 bases at V and 4 bases at J, with 16 bases between. CDR1 and CDR2 (germline): SGHRS, YFSETQ. This CDR3 is 15 amino acids long. As DNA, the CDR3 is TGCGCCAGCAGCAGTACAGGGATCCGACCAGATACGCAGTATTTT. This encodes CASSSTGIRPDTQYF.

The chain links TRBV12-3 or TRBV12-4 to TRBJ2-3, with 9 bases fitting TRBD2. The CDR3 is 15 residues long. V dropped 7 bases and J dropped 2; count of bases not matched to a gene: 7. The CDR3 DNA follows: TGTGCCAGCACCCGAGTAGCGGGAGACACAGATACGCAGTATTTT. This translates into CASTRVAGDTDTQYF.